One and the same sample provided the 32 T cell receptor beta chains below, sequenced in a study of shared clonotypes between healthy human individuals (TCRdb year 2020). Libraries were constructed by the immunoSEQ multiplex PCR assay. Drawn from immuneACCESS, this table holds only the in-frame rearrangements with V and J called that TCRdb kept. Clones are partly lost; checked studies trace under half to an unresolved V gene and leave the rest unexplained. The sample table shows around 600,000 clones, and 97% are seen once. The ten top clones hold 0.045% to 0.07% of the sample. The sequenced sample consisted of naive CD4+ T cells sorted from blood. The cell subset or site label, as the study defines it: CD45RA+ positively selected. The source is a woman under 40 in good health.

The chain employs TRBV7-2 and TRBJ2-7, with TRBD2 matching over 16 bases. CDR1 and CDR2 from the germline V gene are SGHTA and FQGNSA. Trimming removed 2 bases from V and 6 bases from J; junction bases left unmatched: 7. This CDR3 has 17 amino acids. The CDR3: CASSLRGLAGGPGEQYF. The CDR3 nucleotides read TGTGCCAGCAGCTTAAGGGGACTAGCGGGAGGGCCCGGCGAGCAGTACTTC. Full variable domain (outside the CDR3, taken from reference TRBV7-2 and TRBJ2-7): GAGVSQSPSNKVTEKGKDVELRCDPISGHTALYWYRQSLGQGLEFLIYFQGNSAPDKSGLPSDRFSAERTGGSVSTLTIQRTQQEDSAVYLCASSLRGLAGGPGEQYFGPGTRLTVT.

The J gene is TRBJ2-5, the V gene TRBV4-1, with a tentative D call TRBD1 (5 bases). The DNA end is a closer match to TRBJ2-7, so the J assignment may be wrong. Germline CDR1 and CDR2: MGHRA and YSYEKL. The CDR3 length is 15 residues. Written as DNA, the CDR3 is TGCGCCAGCAGCCAAGATCGGCAGGGTACCTACGAGCAGTACTTC. It is translated as CASSQDRQGTYEQYF.

The chain has TRBV7-9 and TRBJ1-4; possibly TRBD1 for D (5 bases). Trimming pared 8 bases from V and 2 bases from J, leaving 21 bases between. This CDR3 region has 17 residues. Per the germline V gene, CDR1 is SEHNR and CDR2 is FQNEAQ (reference sequence). CDR3 amino acids: CASGKNSARATNEKLFF. DNA for the CDR3: TGTGCCAGCGGAAAAAACTCGGCCAGGGCCACTAATGAAAAACTGTTTTTT.

The gene calls are TRBV9 and TRBJ1-3; D might be TRBD1 (6 bases). V dropped 0 bases and J dropped 4 bases, with 11 bases sitting between them. The CDR3 is 15 residues long. Germline V gene data show CDR1 as SGDLS and CDR2 as YYNGEE. CDR3 in DNA: TGTGCCAGCAGCGTAGAAACAGGGACCGGAAACACCATATATTTT. Protein product: CASSVETGTGNTIYF.

The chain joins TRBV25-1 to TRBJ2-5; 9 nucleotides align to TRBD1. V dropped 1 base and J dropped 4; count of bases not matched to a gene: 7. Germline V gene lookup returns CDR1 MGHDK and CDR2 SYGVNS. This CDR3 region has 16 residues. DNA for the CDR3: TGTGCCAGCAGTGAATGGGGACAGGGAAAAGGAGAGACCCAGTACTTC. As protein: CASSEWGQGKGETQYF. Looking up the rest from reference TRBV25-1 and TRBJ2-5 gives the full variable domain: EADIYQTPRYLVIGTGKKITLECSQTMGHDKMYWYQQDPGMELHLIHYSYGVNSTEKGDLSSESTVSRIRTEHFPLTLESARPSHTSQYLCASSEWGQGKGETQYFGPGTRLLVL.

The chain joins TRBV5-1 to TRBJ2-1; 8 bases are shared with TRBD1. This CDR3 has 15 residues. With 5 bases clipped from V and 4 bases from J, the junction kept 8 bases outside the gene matches. Germline V gene lookup returns CDR1 SGHRS and CDR2 YFSETQ. The CDR3: CASRPDRGLYNEQFF. CDR3 nucleotide sequence: TGCGCCAGCAGGCCCGACAGGGGATTATACAATGAGCAGTTCTTC.

This sequence joins TRBV2 and TRBJ2-1; 7 nucleotides match TRBD2. Germline trimming cut 2 bases from V and 12 bases from J; bases unmatched to any gene: 13. Germline CDR1 is SNHLY and CDR2 is FYNNEI. The CDR3 runs 15 residues. In nucleotides, the CDR3 is TGTGCCAGCAGTGAAAGGGAGGGTTCGGTTTCGGGGCAGTTCTTC. Residues: CASSEREGSVSGQFF. The full variable domain, in which reference TRBV2 and TRBJ2-1 provide the parts outside the CDR3, is EPEVTQTPSHQVTQMGQEVILRCVPISNHLYFYWYRQILGQKVEFLVSFYNNEISEKSEIFDDQFSVERPDGSNFTLKIRSTKLEDSAMYFCASSEREGSVSGQFFGPGTRLTVL.

V is TRBV4-1 and J is TRBJ1-6; D gene uncertain. Germline lookup yields CDR1 MGHRA and CDR2 YSYEKL. Trimming removed 2 bases from V and 0 bases from J, with 14 bases in between. The length of the CDR3 is 18 residues. CDR3 amino acids: CASSQKTLRSSYNSPLHF. The CDR3 bases are TGCGCCAGCAGCCAAAAAACACTGCGGAGCTCCTATAATTCACCCCTCCACTTT.

The rearrangement links TRBV15 to TRBJ1-5; TRBD1 agrees at 10 bases. V trimming: 1 base; J trimming: 6 bases; junction bases outside the gene matches: 6. Germline CDR1 LNHNV, CDR2 YYDKDF (reference sequence). The CDR3 totals 16 residues. The CDR3 sequence is CATSRGDRGPGQPQHF. The CDR3 nucleotides read TGTGCCACCAGCAGAGGGGACAGGGGACCAGGTCAGCCCCAGCATTTT.

This clone was detected once. The CDR3 DNA is TGTGCCAGCAGTCGACTAGCGGGAGGGCCGGGCACCGGGGAGCTGTTTTTT. Translating gives CASSRLAGGPGTGELFF. The chain has TRBV11-2 and TRBJ2-2; 14 nucleotides align to TRBD2. CDR3 length: 17 residues. Germline V gene data show CDR1 as SGHAT and CDR2 as FQNNGV. Trimming removed 6 bases from V and 4 bases from J; junction bases left unmatched: 7.

The V call is TRBV6-1, the J call TRBJ2-3; 8 bases fit TRBD1. CDR1 MNHNS and CDR2 SASEGT come from the germline V gene. CDR3 length: 15 amino acids. V trimming: 7 bases; J trimming: 3 bases; junction bases outside the gene matches: 9. The chain's CDR3 is CASKPGQAFTDTQYF. The CDR3 DNA follows: TGTGCCAGCAAGCCGGGACAGGCATTTACAGATACGCAGTATTTT.

J is TRBJ2-1 and V is TRBV30, with D unclear. Germline loops: CDR1 GTSNPN, CDR2 SVGIG (reference sequence). The CDR3 spans 13 residues. Trimming cost V 0 bases and J 9 bases, with 12 bases left between them. The CDR3 bases are TGTGCCTGGAGTGTATTCGGCGTGAGTGAGCAGTTCTTC. Translation: CAWSVFGVSEQFF.

The V gene is TRBV2, the J gene TRBJ1-2; D is ambiguous. Trimming stripped 6 bases from V and 8 bases from J, with 16 bases between. Germline V gene lookup returns CDR1 SNHLY and CDR2 FYNNEI. The CDR3 totals 13 residues. CDR3 nucleotides: TGTGCCAGCAGGGTCAGCGGAGTGGGAGGCTACACCTTC. It is translated as CASRVSGVGGYTF.

This clone occurred once. One end of the junction does not line up with germline, which may come from a read error. The CDR3 coding sequence is TGTACCAGCCTTTCTGGAAACACCATATATTTT. It yields the protein CTSLSGNTIYF. This chain joins TRBV28 and TRBJ1-3; D is ambiguous. The CDR3 covers 11 residues. The germline gives CDR1 MDHEN, CDR2 SYDVKM.

Here the CDR3 reads CASSSGLAGGPKFF. DNA for the CDR3: TGTGCCAGCAGCTCCGGACTAGCGGGAGGGCCGAAGTTCTTC. The rearrangement joins TRBV7-3 to TRBJ2-1; 15 bases are shared with TRBD2. Trimming took 4 bases from V and 14 from J; bases not matched to a gene: 6. The CDR3 spans 14 residues. Germline V CDR1 and CDR2: SGHTA, FQGTGA.

V gene TRBV28 combines with J gene TRBJ2-5; 7 positions agree with TRBD1. The J segment lost 3 bases and the V segment lost 6 bases, leaving 10 bases of the junction unmatched. The V gene's germline CDR1 is MDHEN and CDR2 SYDVKM. This CDR3 is built from 15 residues. The CDR3: CASSPWGQSKETQYF. The CDR3 coding sequence is TGTGCCAGCAGCCCGTGGGGACAGTCAAAAGAGACCCAGTACTTC.

The V call is TRBV4-2, the J call TRBJ2-7, with 9 positions matching TRBD2. With V trimmed by 3 bases and J by 3 bases, 6 bases remained unmatched. Looked up from germline, CDR1 is LGHNA and CDR2 is YNFKEQ. The CDR3 has 15 residues. In DNA form, the CDR3 reads TGTGCCAGCAGCCAGGCGAGTAGCGGGAGCTACGAGCAGTACTTC. Translated: CASSQASSGSYEQYF.

This chain uses TRBV5-1 with TRBJ2-3, with no clear D. The ends were cut back, 0 bases at V and 4 bases at J, with 18 bases in the middle. Germline CDR1 reads SGHRS; CDR2 reads YFSETQ. This CDR3 has 17 amino acids. The CDR3, as DNA: TGCGCCAGCAGCTTGGGGCCTACCAAACCCCGGGCAGATACGCAGTATTTT. It codes for CASSLGPTKPRADTQYF. Using reference TRBV5-1 and TRBJ2-3 for the parts outside the CDR3, the full variable domain is KAGVTQTPRYLIKTRGQQVTLSCSPISGHRSVSWYQQTPGQGLQFLFEYFSETQRNKGNFPGRFSGRQFSNSRSEMNVSTLELGDSALYLCASSLGPTKPRADTQYFGPGTRLTVL.

The rearrangement joins TRBV6-1 to TRBJ2-1; 7 bases are shared with TRBD1. V was pared by 0 bases and J by 9 bases, with 5 bases of the junction left unmatched. Germline values: CDR1 MNHNS, CDR2 SASEGT. The CDR3 extends over 14 amino acids. CDR3 DNA: TGTGCCAGCAGTGAAGCCTCACAGGGGCGTGAGCAGTTCTTC. It is translated as CASSEASQGREQFF.

CDR3: CASSQVDWEGDYGYTF. CDR3 in DNA: TGCGCCAGCAGCCAAGTAGATTGGGAGGGGGACTATGGCTACACCTTC. The V call is TRBV4-1, the J call TRBJ1-2, with D tentatively TRBD1 (6 bases). Trimming shortened V by 1 base and J by 3 bases, and 15 bases separated the two germline ends. CDR1 is MGHRA and CDR2 is YSYEKL in the germline V gene. The CDR3 runs to 16 residues.

The chain recombines TRBV25-1 with TRBJ2-5; D might be TRBD2 (6 bases). Germline V gene lookup returns CDR1 MGHDK and CDR2 SYGVNS. The ends were cut back, 6 bases at V and 4 bases at J, with 12 bases in the middle. The CDR3 covers 13 residues. In DNA form, the CDR3 reads TGTGCCAGCAGAATTTCGGGGGTAGAGACCCAGTACTTC. This translates into CASRISGVETQYF.

This chain connects TRBV10-3 to TRBJ2-3; TRBD1 matches 8 bases. The germline V gene encodes CDR1 ENHRY and CDR2 SYGVKD. This CDR3 is built from 14 residues. V shed 6 bases and J 4 bases; nucleotides not matched to a gene: 6. The CDR3 protein is CAIRSGTGPDTQYF. CDR3 coding DNA: TGTGCCATCAGATCCGGGACAGGCCCAGATACGCAGTATTTT.

The J gene is TRBJ2-2, the V gene TRBV2; D possibly matches TRBD1 or TRBD2 (6 bases each). Germline CDR1 is SNHLY and CDR2 is FYNNEI. This CDR3 spans 16 amino acids. Trimming removed 2 bases from V and 0 bases from J, with 10 bases in between. The CDR3 DNA sequence: TGTGCCAGCAGTGAAACGGGGGCCGCGAACACCGGGGAGCTGTTTTTT. This encodes CASSETGAANTGELFF.

The chain recombines TRBV27 with TRBJ2-1, with no clear D. V was pared by 0 bases and J by 3 bases, with 9 bases between. The CDR3 has 15 residues. From germline, CDR1 is MNHEY and CDR2 SMNVEV (reference sequence). The CDR3 nucleotides are TGTGCCAGCAGTTTATCGCGCGGAATCTACAATGAGCAGTTCTTC. Its translation: CASSLSRGIYNEQFF.

This clone came up once. V usage is TRBV10-3 and J usage is TRBJ2-5, with 7 nucleotides matching TRBD1. CDR1 and CDR2 (germline): ENHRY, SYGVKD. The CDR3 is 14 amino acids. With V trimmed by 5 bases and J by 2 bases, 5 bases remained unmatched. CDR3 DNA sequence: TGTGCCATCAGTAACCGGGACAGACAAGAGACCCAGTACTTC. This codes for CAISNRDRQETQYF.

The chain uses TRBV28 and TRBJ2-2; the D call may be TRBD1 or TRBD2 (7 bases each). This CDR3 contains 18 residues. V gave up 6 bases and J gave up 7 bases, with 27 bases separating them. CDR1 is MDHEN and CDR2 is SYDVKM in the germline V gene. CDR3 in amino acids: CASSPPGGTVSLIGELFF. The CDR3 nucleotides read TGTGCCAGCAGCCCCCCCGGGGGGACAGTCTCCTTGATCGGGGAGCTGTTTTTT.

A note on this clone: Distinct nucleotide sequences in the sample also encode this CDR3. This chain uses TRBV6-5 with TRBJ2-7; no clear D gene. The germline gives CDR1 MNHEY, CDR2 SVGAGI. There are 11 residues in the CDR3. V gave up 4 bases and J gave up 3 bases, with 4 bases separating them. CDR3 bases: TGTGCCAGCAGTTTCCTCTACGAGCAGTACTTC. This translates into CASSFLYEQYF.

The chain recombines TRBV28 with TRBJ1-1; 11 nucleotides align to TRBD1. The germline V gene has CDR1 MDHEN and CDR2 SYDVKM. The CDR3 consists of 15 residues. The ends lost 6 bases at V and 1 base at J; junction bases unmatched: 4. CDR3 in amino acids: CASSRTGGANTEAFF. In DNA, the CDR3 is TGTGCCAGCAGCAGGACAGGGGGCGCGAACACTGAAGCTTTCTTT.

This clone was seen just once. CDR3: CASSTGEGRQYF. CDR3 DNA sequence: TGTGCCAGTAGTACAGGGGAAGGTAGGCAGTACTTC. The chain links TRBV19 to TRBJ2-7; a weak D match, TRBD1 (6 bases). CDR3 size: 12 residues. V lost 4 bases, J lost 9 bases, and 13 bases lay in between. Germline V gives CDR1 LNHDA, CDR2 SQIVND (reference sequence).

The table lists this clone with a count of one. The chain couples TRBV27 to TRBJ2-7; TRBD1 matches at 10 bases. Germline values: CDR1 MNHEY, CDR2 SMNVEV (reference sequence). V shed 5 bases and J 1 base; nucleotides not matched to a gene: 5. The CDR3 consists of 15 residues. This CDR3 reads CASSHRDRGSYEQYF. CDR3 DNA: TGTGCCAGCAGTCACCGGGACAGGGGTTCCTACGAGCAGTACTTC.

This clone was seen only a few times. Other DNA sequences of this sample code for an identical CDR3. V usage is TRBV2 and J usage is TRBJ2-7, with D possibly TRBD2 on 5 matching bases. The germline V gene has CDR1 SNHLY and CDR2 FYNNEI. The length of the CDR3 is 11 residues. Trimming stripped 4 bases from V and 4 bases from J, with 5 bases between. The DNA of the CDR3 is TGTGCCAGCAGTGCGGGGTACGAGCAGTACTTC. Protein product: CASSAGYEQYF.

The chain combines TRBV19 with TRBJ1-4; D ambiguous. V lost 6 bases to trimming and J lost 0 bases, with 14 bases between them. Germline CDR1 reads LNHDA; CDR2 reads SQIVND (reference sequence). CDR3 length: 16 amino acids. The CDR3 DNA is TGTGCCAGTAGCCTAAGAACAGTTTCAACTAATGAAAAACTGTTTTTT. Amino acids: CASSLRTVSTNEKLFF.